In this sample, the clone carrying this T cell receptor beta chain turned up a few times. Its specificity is unknown. The same CDR3 is also encoded by other DNA sequences in this sample. The data derive from a study of T cells in localized non-small cell lung cancer. Between the trimmed V and J ends, which lost 4 bases and 2 bases, there was a span of 10 bases. This CDR3 has 13 amino acids. Germline assignment: CDR1 SGHTS and CDR2 YDEGEE. Broader study findings: The study sequenced only one region of the tumor. As a result, intratumor heterogeneity could not be excluded and remains possible.

The repertoire was sequenced with immunoSEQ multiplex PCR; TCRdb's copy has only in-frame clones and lacks some. The profile shows around 16,000 clones, approximately 80% of them singletons. The TCR was taken from a male donor at least 60 years old with stage I lung adenocarcinoma. The J gene is TRBJ2-7, the V gene TRBV5-8, with a tentative D call TRBD2 (6 bases). The source was peripheral blood, collected before any cancer treatment. CDR3 loop: CASSPGSPYEQYF. In DNA form, the CDR3 reads TGTGCCAGCAGCCCCGGGAGTCCCTACGAGCAGTACTTC.